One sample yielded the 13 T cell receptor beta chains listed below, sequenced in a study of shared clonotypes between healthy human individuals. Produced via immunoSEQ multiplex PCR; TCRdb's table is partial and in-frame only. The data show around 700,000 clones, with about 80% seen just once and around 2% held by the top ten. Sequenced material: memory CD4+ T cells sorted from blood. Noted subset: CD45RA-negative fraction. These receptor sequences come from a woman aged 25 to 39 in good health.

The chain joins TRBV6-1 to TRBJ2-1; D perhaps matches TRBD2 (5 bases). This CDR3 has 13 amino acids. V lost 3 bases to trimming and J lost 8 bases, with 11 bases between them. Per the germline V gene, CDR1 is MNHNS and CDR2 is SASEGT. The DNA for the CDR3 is TGTGCCAGCAGTGATATCGAGGAGGATGAGCAGTTCTTC. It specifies CASSDIEEDEQFF.

CDR3: CASSPFGGGPYEQYF. The CDR3 DNA follows: TGTGCCAGCAGCCCCTTCGGGGGGGGGCCCTACGAGCAGTACTTC. V usage is TRBV7-2 and J usage is TRBJ2-7; TRBD2 aligns across 8 bases. The V gene end was trimmed by 5 bases and the J gene end by 2 bases; junction bases not matched to a gene: 8. Germline CDR1 SGHTA, CDR2 FQGNSA. CDR3 length: 15 amino acids.

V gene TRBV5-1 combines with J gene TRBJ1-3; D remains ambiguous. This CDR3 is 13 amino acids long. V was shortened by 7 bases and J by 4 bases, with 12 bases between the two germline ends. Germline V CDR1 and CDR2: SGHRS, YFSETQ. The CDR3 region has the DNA TGCGCCAGCGGGTTAGGGTACGGAAACACCATATATTTT. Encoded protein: CASGLGYGNTIYF. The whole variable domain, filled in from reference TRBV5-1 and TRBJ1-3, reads KAGVTQTPRYLIKTRGQQVTLSCSPISGHRSVSWYQQTPGQGLQFLFEYFSETQRNKGNFPGRFSGRQFSNSRSEMNVSTLELGDSALYLCASGLGYGNTIYFGEGSWLTVV.

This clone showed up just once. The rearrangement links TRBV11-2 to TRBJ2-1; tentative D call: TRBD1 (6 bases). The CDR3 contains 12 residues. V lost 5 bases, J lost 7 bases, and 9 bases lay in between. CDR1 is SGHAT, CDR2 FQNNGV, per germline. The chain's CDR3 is CASSKTGNEQFF. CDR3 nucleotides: TGTGCCAGCAGCAAGACAGGTAATGAGCAGTTCTTC.

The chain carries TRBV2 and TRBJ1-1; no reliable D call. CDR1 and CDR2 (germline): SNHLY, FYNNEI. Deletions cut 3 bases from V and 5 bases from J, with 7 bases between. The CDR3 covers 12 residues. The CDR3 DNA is TGTGCCAGCAGTGATAGGTTTACTGAAGCTTTCTTT. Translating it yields CASSDRFTEAFF.

CDR3 nucleotide sequence: TGTGCCAGCAGCAATGGTTGTACTGAAGCTTTCTTT. Protein product: CASSNGCTEAFF. The chain joins TRBV21-1 to TRBJ1-1. TRBV21-1 is given as a pseudogene. The CDR3 is made up of 12 amino acids.

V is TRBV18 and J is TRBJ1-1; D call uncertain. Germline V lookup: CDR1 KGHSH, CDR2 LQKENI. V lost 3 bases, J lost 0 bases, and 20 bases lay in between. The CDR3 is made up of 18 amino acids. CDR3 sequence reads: CASSPTYFRAALNTEAFF. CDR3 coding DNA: TGTGCCAGCTCACCCACATATTTTAGAGCGGCGTTGAACACTGAAGCTTTCTTT.

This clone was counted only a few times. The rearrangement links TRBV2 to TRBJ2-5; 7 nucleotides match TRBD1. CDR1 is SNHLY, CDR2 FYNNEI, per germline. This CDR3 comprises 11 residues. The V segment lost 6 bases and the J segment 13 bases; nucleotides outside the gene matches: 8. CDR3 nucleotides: TGTGCCAGCAGGACAGGGCGCATCCCGTACTTC. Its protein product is CASRTGRIPYF. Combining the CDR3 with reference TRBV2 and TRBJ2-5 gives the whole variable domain EPEVTQTPSHQVTQMGQEVILRCVPISNHLYFYWYRQILGQKVEFLVSFYNNEISEKSEIFDDQFSVERPDGSNFTLKIRSTKLEDSAMYFCASRTGRIPYFGPGTRLLVL.

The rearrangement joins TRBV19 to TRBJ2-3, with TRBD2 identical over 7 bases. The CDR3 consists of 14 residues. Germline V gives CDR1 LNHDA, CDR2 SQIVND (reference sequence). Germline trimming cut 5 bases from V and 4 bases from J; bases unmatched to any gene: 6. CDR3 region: CASSLQTSSDTQYF. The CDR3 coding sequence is TGTGCCAGTAGTCTGCAGACTAGCTCAGATACGCAGTATTTT.

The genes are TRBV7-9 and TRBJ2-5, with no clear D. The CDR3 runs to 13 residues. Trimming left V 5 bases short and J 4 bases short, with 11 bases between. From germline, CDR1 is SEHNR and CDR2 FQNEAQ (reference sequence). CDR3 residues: CASSLGSAETQYF. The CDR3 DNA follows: TGTGCCAGCAGCCTAGGTTCTGCAGAGACCCAGTACTTC.

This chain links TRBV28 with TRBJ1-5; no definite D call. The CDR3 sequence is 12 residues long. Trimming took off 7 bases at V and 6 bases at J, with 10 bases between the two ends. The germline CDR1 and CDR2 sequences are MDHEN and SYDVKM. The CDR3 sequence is CASIRSGQPQHF. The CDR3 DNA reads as TGTGCCAGCATTAGGAGCGGTCAGCCCCAGCATTTT. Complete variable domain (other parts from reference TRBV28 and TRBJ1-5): DVKVTQSSRYLVKRTGEKVFLECVQDMDHENMFWYRQDPGLGLRLIYFSYDVKMKEKGDIPEGYSVSREKKERFSLILESASTNQTSMYLCASIRSGQPQHFGDGTRLSIL.

The CDR3 here is CASSYTREMNTEAFF. The DNA of the CDR3 is TGTGCCAGCAGTTATACACGAGAGATGAACACTGAAGCTTTCTTT. The rearrangement uses TRBV6-5 and TRBJ1-1, with no clear D. The V end was cut by 3 bases, the J end by 0 bases, with 11 bases between. CDR3 length equals 15 residues. CDR1 MNHEY and CDR2 SVGAGI come from the germline V gene.

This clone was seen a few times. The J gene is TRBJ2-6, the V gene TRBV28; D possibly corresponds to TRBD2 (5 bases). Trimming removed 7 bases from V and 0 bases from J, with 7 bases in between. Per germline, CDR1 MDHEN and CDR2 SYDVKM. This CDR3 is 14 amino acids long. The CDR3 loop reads CASTGYSGANVLTF. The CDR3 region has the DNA TGTGCCAGCACGGGGTACTCTGGGGCCAACGTCCTGACTTTC.